This entry lists 28 T cell receptor beta chains sequenced from one sample in a study of T cell responses to AZD1222 COVID-19 vaccine. Generated by immunoSEQ multiplex PCR, the TCRdb table keeps only in-frame clones and is missing some. This sample carries nearly 90,000 clones, about 91% of them seen once, and the ten largest clones take 5.5%. The sequencing here drew on peripheral blood, taken 28 days after the second AZD1222 dose. The receptor set was obtained from an adult who received the AZD1222 COVID-19 vaccine.

V and J are TRBV29-1 and TRBJ2-7; a possible D gene is TRBD1 (8 bases). The V and J ends lost 6 bases and 0 bases respectively, with 15 bases between them. Germline V CDR1 and CDR2: SQVTM, ANQGSEA. This CDR3 region has 14 residues. CDR3 region: CSVGQGGISYEQYF. Written as DNA, the CDR3 is TGCAGCGTCGGACAGGGAGGGATCTCCTACGAGCAGTACTTC.

The chain links TRBV6-5 to TRBJ1-4, with D unclear. CDR1 is MNHEY and CDR2 is SVGAGI in the germline V gene. The CDR3 is 13 amino acids. Trimming removed 6 bases at V and 5 bases at J, with 10 bases between. CDR3 loop: CASRTELNEKLFF. In DNA form, the CDR3 reads TGTGCCAGCAGAACAGAGCTGAATGAAAAACTGTTTTTT.

The chain couples TRBV5-1 to TRBJ2-3; 7 bases agree with TRBD2. The CDR3 totals 14 residues. Trimming cost V 1 base and J 6 bases; bases outside gene matches: 5. The germline CDR1 and CDR2 sequences are SGHRS and YFSETQ. The chain's CDR3 is CASSLRLAADTQYF. For the CDR3, the DNA is TGCGCCAGCAGCTTGCGGCTAGCGGCGGATACGCAGTATTTT.

The chain couples TRBV10-1 to TRBJ2-3; D remains ambiguous. CDR3 length equals 12 residues. Germline V gene lookup returns CDR1 WNHNN and CDR2 SYGVQD (reference sequence). V was trimmed by 3 bases and J by 3 bases, leaving 4 bases between them. Written as DNA, the CDR3 is TGCGCCAGCAGTGATTTGACAGATACGCAGTATTTT. Encoded protein: CASSDLTDTQYF.

The V gene is TRBV5-1, the J gene TRBJ2-7, with D tentatively TRBD2 (5 bases). Looked up from germline, CDR1 is SGHRS and CDR2 is YFSETQ. The CDR3 is made up of 13 amino acids. Trimming removed 7 bases from V and 7 bases from J, with 18 bases in between. The CDR3 region has the DNA TGCGCCAGCTTTGGCTTACGGGGTACGGAGCAGTACTTC. The encoded protein is CASFGLRGTEQYF.

The V gene is TRBV4-1, the J gene TRBJ1-1, with D unclear. The CDR3 sequence is 14 residues long. CDR1 and CDR2 from the germline V gene are MGHRA and YSYEKL. V lost 3 bases and J lost 4, with 12 bases in between. The CDR3 DNA reads as TGCGCCAGCAGCCACGGCTCTTTGCCCACTGAAGCTTTCTTT. It yields the protein CASSHGSLPTEAFF.

The V gene is TRBV4-1, the J gene TRBJ2-1; 8 bases are a match to TRBD1. V lost 4 bases and J lost 5; bases outside the gene matches: 13. This CDR3 comprises 17 residues. Per germline, CDR1 MGHRA and CDR2 YSYEKL. CDR3 loop: CASSLTGQGGWNNEQFF. Here the CDR3 DNA reads TGCGCCAGCAGCCTGACTGGACAGGGCGGGTGGAACAATGAGCAGTTCTTC.

V is TRBV4-1 and J is TRBJ1-2; D call uncertain. V lost 0 bases and J 8 bases, leaving 4 bases between the germline ends. The CDR3 sequence is 11 residues long. Germline V gene lookup returns CDR1 MGHRA and CDR2 YSYEKL. The CDR3 DNA follows: TGCGCCAGCAGCCAAGAAGGGGGCTACACCTTC. It codes for CASSQEGGYTF.

V usage is TRBV27 and J usage is TRBJ1-3; 8 nucleotides agree with TRBD1. This CDR3 has 17 residues. The V and J ends lost 5 bases and 4 bases, in that order; junction bases with no gene match: 13. In germline, CDR1 is MNHEY, CDR2 SMNVEV (reference sequence). DNA for the CDR3: TGTGCCAGCAGTAGAGGGACAGGCCCGGAATCGGGAAACACCATATATTTT. It codes for CASSRGTGPESGNTIYF.

The chain carries TRBV18 and TRBJ2-1; possibly TRBD2 for D (6 bases). The length of the CDR3 is 16 residues. Trimming shortened V by 0 bases and J by 7 bases, and 16 bases separated the two germline ends. CDR1 is KGHSH and CDR2 is LQKENI in the germline V gene. CDR3 DNA sequence: TGTGCCAGCTCACCACCGAGAACCCTGGAGGGGAATGAGCAGTTCTTC. It translates to CASSPPRTLEGNEQFF. The full variable domain, with the rest looked up from reference TRBV18 and TRBJ2-1, is NAGVMQNPRHLVRRRGQEARLRCSPMKGHSHVYWYRQLPEEGLKFMVYLQKENIIDESGMPKERFSAEFPKEGPSILRIQQVVRGDSAAYFCASSPPRTLEGNEQFFGPGTRLTVL.

Only a few counts were recorded for this clone. The chain combines TRBV19 with TRBJ1-1; D is undetermined. Germline lookup yields CDR1 LNHDA and CDR2 SQIVND (reference sequence). The V gene lost 3 bases and the J gene lost 1 base, with 15 bases spanning the gap. This CDR3 is built from 16 residues. The CDR3 nucleotides read TGTGCCAGTAGTATTACCATGAGACTAGCGAACACTGAAGCTTTCTTT. Translation gives CASSITMRLANTEAFF.

V gene TRBV6-6 combines with J gene TRBJ2-7; D is perhaps TRBD1 (5 bases). The CDR3 length is 13 residues. Germline values: CDR1 MNHNY, CDR2 SVGAGI (reference sequence). V lost 0 bases and J 3 bases, leaving 6 bases between the germline ends. CDR3: CASSYSRGYEQYF. The CDR3 coding sequence is TGTGCCAGCAGTTACTCAAGGGGCTACGAGCAGTACTTC.

The chain joins TRBV6-5 to TRBJ1-2; D possibly corresponds to TRBD1 (5 bases). This CDR3 comprises 12 residues. V lost 7 bases and J 5 bases, leaving 11 bases between the germline ends. Per the germline V gene, CDR1 is MNHEY and CDR2 is SVGAGI. CDR3 nucleotide sequence: TGTGCCAGCAAGACCCAGGGATATGGCTACACCTTC. Protein product: CASKTQGYGYTF.

This rearrangement joins TRBV3-1 (or the pseudogene TRBV3-2) to TRBJ2-7; TRBD2 agrees at 8 bases. Germline V lookup: CDR1 LGHDT, CDR2 YNNKEL (reference sequence). The CDR3 has 15 residues. J was trimmed by 5 bases and V by 0 bases; bases with no gene match: 6. CDR3: CASSQDRGGVDEQYF. The CDR3 nucleotides are TGTGCCAGCAGCCAAGATCGGGGGGGGGTCGACGAGCAGTACTTC.

The gene calls are TRBV7-2 and TRBJ2-7; the D gene is possibly TRBD1 (5 bases). The ends were cut back, 3 bases at V and 0 bases at J, with 12 bases in the middle. The germline V gene has CDR1 SGHTA and CDR2 FQGNSA. The CDR3 extends over 15 amino acids. CDR3 DNA sequence: TGTGCCAGCAGCTTGAGGACATCTAGCTCCTACGAGCAGTACTTC. Translation: CASSLRTSSSYEQYF.

The genes are TRBV29-1 and TRBJ2-7, with D tentatively TRBD1 (6 bases). V was pared by 7 bases and J by 0 bases, with 10 bases between. Per germline, CDR1 SQVTM and CDR2 ANQGSEA. This CDR3 is 12 amino acids long. CDR3 sequence: CSAGVSSYEQYF. In DNA form, the CDR3 reads TGCAGCGCAGGGGTGAGCTCCTACGAGCAGTACTTC.

The chain carries TRBV28 and TRBJ1-2; a weak D match, TRBD1 (5 bases). The CDR3 totals 12 residues. The germline V gene has CDR1 MDHEN and CDR2 SYDVKM. Trimming took 3 bases from V and 6 from J, leaving 8 bases between them. The CDR3 region is CASSFWGNGYTF. The CDR3 bases are TGTGCCAGCAGTTTCTGGGGCAATGGCTACACCTTC.

The V call is TRBV6-2 or TRBV6-3, the J call TRBJ2-5, with TRBD2 identical over 12 bases. Germline CDR1 MNHEY, CDR2 SVGEGT. The V segment lost 4 bases and the J segment 5 bases; nucleotides outside the gene matches: 14. This CDR3 comprises 18 residues. CDR3 protein: CASSSLQLAGGLRETQYF. The DNA of the CDR3 is TGTGCCAGCAGTTCCCTCCAGCTAGCGGGGGGGCTACGGGAGACCCAGTACTTC.

The V call is TRBV21-1, the J call TRBJ2-1; TRBD2, the table's D call, lacks a check against the DNA. TRBV21-1 is marked as a pseudogene. The CDR3 has 17 residues. The CDR3 loop reads CASSKGDSGGPYNEQFF. DNA of the CDR3: TGTGCCAGCAGCAAAGGAGATTCCGGGGGGCCCTACAATGAGCAGTTCTTC.

This chain links TRBV18 with TRBJ1-4; D may be TRBD1 (5 bases). Trimming cost V 3 bases and J 8 bases, with 16 bases left between them. The germline V gene encodes CDR1 KGHSH and CDR2 LQKENI. The CDR3 runs 15 residues. CDR3 bases: TGTGCCAGCTCACCTCGCAGGGCCCGAGAGGAAAAACTGTTTTTT. The encoded protein is CASSPRRAREEKLFF. Full variable domain (remainder filled in from reference TRBV18 and TRBJ1-4): NAGVMQNPRHLVRRRGQEARLRCSPMKGHSHVYWYRQLPEEGLKFMVYLQKENIIDESGMPKERFSAEFPKEGPSILRIQQVVRGDSAAYFCASSPRRAREEKLFFGSGTQLSVL.

The CDR3 loop reads CASSLKGAMGINQPQHF. The DNA for the CDR3 is TGTGCCAGCAGTTTAAAGGGGGCAATGGGTATCAATCAGCCCCAGCATTTT. The chain uses TRBV28 and TRBJ1-5; 7 positions match TRBD1. V shed 2 bases and J 3 bases; nucleotides not matched to a gene: 10. The CDR3 is made up of 17 amino acids. CDR1 is MDHEN and CDR2 is SYDVKM in the germline V gene.

The rearrangement links TRBV9 to TRBJ2-1, with TRBD2 matching 13 bases. Germline CDR1 reads SGDLS; CDR2 reads YYNGEE. V lost 0 bases and J lost 8; bases outside the gene matches: 8. The CDR3 sequence is 17 residues long. CDR3 region: CASSVAVGLAGVDEQFF. The CDR3 bases are TGTGCCAGCAGCGTAGCTGTAGGACTAGCGGGGGTCGATGAGCAGTTCTTC. Full variable domain (missing parts from reference TRBV9 and TRBJ2-1): DSGVTQTPKHLITATGQRVTLRCSPRSGDLSVYWYQQSLDQGLQFLIQYYNGEERAKGNILERFSAQQFPDLHSELNLSSLELGDSALYFCASSVAVGLAGVDEQFFGPGTRLTVL.

CDR3 coding DNA: TGTGCCAGCAGCTTGTCAGGGACCTACGAGCAGTACTTC. Protein: CASSLSGTYEQYF. The chain carries TRBV7-9 and TRBJ2-7; a weak D match, TRBD1 (5 bases). The V end was cut by 3 bases, the J end by 2 bases, with 8 bases between. Germline CDR1 SEHNR, CDR2 FQNEAQ (reference sequence). This CDR3 is 13 amino acids long.

This sequence joins TRBV7-3 and TRBJ1-1; the D is unclear. Trimming stripped 4 bases from V and 4 bases from J, with 10 bases between. CDR1 SGHTA and CDR2 FQGTGA come from the germline V gene. The CDR3 is 13 residues long. The CDR3 region has the DNA TGTGCCAGCAGCTCTTACCTTCTCACTGAAGCTTTCTTT. Amino acid sequence: CASSSYLLTEAFF.

V is TRBV19 and J is TRBJ1-2, with D unresolved. Germline V lookup: CDR1 LNHDA, CDR2 SQIVND (reference sequence). Trimming removed 7 bases at V and 1 base at J, with 7 bases between. CDR3 length: 12 residues. The CDR3 DNA follows: TGTGCCAGTACCCCAGATAACTATGGCTACACCTTC. Translating it yields CASTPDNYGYTF.

V is TRBV28 and J is TRBJ2-5, with 9 bases fitting TRBD1. V lost 2 bases to trimming and J lost 4 bases; unmatched junction nucleotides: 5. The CDR3 loop spans 15 amino acids. Germline V gives CDR1 MDHEN, CDR2 SYDVKM. The CDR3 protein is CASSLNRGQVETQYF. The CDR3 DNA follows: TGTGCCAGCAGTTTAAACAGGGGGCAGGTAGAGACCCAGTACTTC.

This rearrangement joins TRBV9 to TRBJ2-4; TRBD1 matches 8 bases. The CDR3 spans 20 residues. Germline lookup yields CDR1 SGDLS and CDR2 YYNGEE. Unmatched junction bases numbered 15, after V lost 0 bases and J lost 1 base. Written as DNA, the CDR3 is TGTGCCAGCAGCGTAGGAAAGGACAGGGTCGTAAGCCACGCCAAAAACATTCAGTACTTC. This sequence encodes CASSVGKDRVVSHAKNIQYF.

The gene calls are TRBV18 and TRBJ1-6; no clear D gene. CDR1 is KGHSH and CDR2 is LQKENI in the germline V gene. The CDR3 is made up of 14 amino acids. Trimming removed 1 base at V and 7 bases at J, with 8 bases between. CDR3 sequence reads: CASSPQGSNSPLHF. The CDR3 region has the DNA TGTGCCAGCTCACCACAGGGTTCCAATTCACCCCTCCACTTT.